The 8 T cell receptor beta chains in this list originate from one sample, sequenced in a study of identical twins. TCRdb redid the calling of the 5' RACE reads with MiXCR, one entry per CDR3 protein. The sample includes some 900,000 distinct CDR3 sequences, around 12% of them seen just once. These data are also associated with another study on yellow fever vaccine responses in identical twins.

The sample taken for sequencing was PBMCs. These receptor sequences come from a woman aged 18-29 years in good health.

The J gene is TRBJ2-6, the V gene TRBV6-5, with D possibly matching TRBD1 (6 bases). CDR3 length: 16 amino acids. Per germline, CDR1 MNHEY and CDR2 SVGAGI. V lost 4 bases to trimming and J lost 3 bases, with 13 bases between them. CDR3 amino acids: CASSFGQLLGANVLTF. The CDR3 coding sequence is TGTGCCAGCAGTTTTGGACAGTTACTTGGGGCCAACGTCCTGACTTTC.

The rearrangement uses TRBV6-5 and TRBJ2-6; D is possibly TRBD2 (6 bases). V was cut by 2 bases and J by 2 bases, with 10 bases left in between. Germline loops: CDR1 MNHEY, CDR2 SVGAGI. CDR3 length equals 16 residues. The CDR3 sequence: CASSYGWRAGANVLTF. The CDR3 DNA is TGTGCCAGCAGTTACGGGTGGAGGGCTGGGGCCAACGTCCTGACTTTC.

The rearrangement links TRBV5-1 to TRBJ2-5; the D gene is possibly TRBD1 (6 bases). Trimming shortened V by 4 bases and J by 5 bases, and 18 bases separated the two germline ends. There are 15 residues in the CDR3. Germline V gene data show CDR1 as SGHRS and CDR2 as YFSETQ. CDR3 loop: CASSPMTGSGETQYF. The CDR3 DNA follows: TGCGCCAGCAGCCCCATGACAGGCTCGGGGGAGACCCAGTACTTC.

In DNA form, the CDR3 reads TGTGCCAGCAGCTCTGGAACAGGGCGCTCAACTAATGAAAAACTGTTTTTT. This translates into CASSSGTGRSTNEKLFF. The V call is TRBV11-3, the J call TRBJ1-4; D is perhaps TRBD1 (6 bases). The germline CDR1 and CDR2 sequences are SGHNT and YENEEA. Between the trimmed V and J ends, which lost 4 bases and 0 bases, there was a span of 15 bases. The CDR3 is 17 residues long. Filled out from reference TRBV11-3 and TRBJ1-4, the complete variable domain reads EAGVVQSPRYKIIEKKQPVAFWCNPISGHNTLYWYLQNLGQGPELLIRYENEEAVDDSQLPKDRFSAERLKGVDSTLKIQPAELGDSAVYLCASSSGTGRSTNEKLFFGSGTQLSVL.

This chain uses TRBV3-1 with TRBJ1-4; 8 nucleotides match TRBD1. Germline-derived CDR1 and CDR2 are LGHDT and YNNKEL (reference sequence). The CDR3 extends over 16 amino acids. The J segment lost 4 bases and the V segment lost 4 bases, leaving 8 bases of the junction unmatched. CDR3 sequence (DNA): TGTGCCAGCAGCCCCGGACAGGGCGGGGGTAATGAAAAACTGTTTTTT. This translates into CASSPGQGGGNEKLFF.

This clonotype was counted a few times. V gene TRBV7-9 combines with J gene TRBJ2-2; 7 nucleotides align to TRBD2. The CDR3 extends over 16 amino acids. Germline CDR1 is SEHNR and CDR2 is FQNEAQ (reference sequence). Losses at the gene ends were 3 bases for V and 4 bases for J; bases not matched to a gene: 8. CDR3 in amino acids: CASSLSWREITGELFF. The CDR3 nucleotides read TGTGCCAGCAGCTTGTCTTGGCGGGAGATCACCGGGGAGCTGTTTTTT.

There are a few counts of this clonotype. J is TRBJ2-2 and V is TRBV6-2 or TRBV6-3; no reliable D call. Per germline, CDR1 MNHEY and CDR2 SVGEGT. V lost 5 bases, J lost 6 bases, and 13 bases lay in between. The CDR3 is made up of 14 amino acids. CDR3 region: CASSPPDGAGELFF. The CDR3 DNA reads TGTGCCAGCAGTCCCCCTGACGGCGCCGGGGAGCTGTTTTTT.

The chain uses TRBV4-1 and TRBJ2-5, with 7 bases identical to TRBD2. This CDR3 has 15 residues. Trimming removed 0 bases from V and 6 bases from J; junction bases left unmatched: 7. The germline CDR1 and CDR2 sequences are MGHRA and YSYEKL. CDR3 loop: CASSQEGGTPKTQYF. The DNA for the CDR3 is TGCGCCAGCAGCCAAGAGGGAGGGACCCCCAAGACCCAGTACTTC.